This T cell receptor (beta chain) is drawn from a study of CD8 T cells in ankylosing spondylitis. The study, taken as a whole, reports: Reportedly, disease-linked clones are significantly enriched in ankylosing spondylitis patients' matched synovial fluid. Earlier authors reported some of these motif variants in reactive arthritis synovial fluid and blood.

The CDR3 is 15 residues long. Deletions cut 1 base from V and 3 bases from J, with 9 bases between. Germline V gene sequence: CDR1 SEHNR, CDR2 FQNEAQ (reference sequence). On this clonotype itself: Its specificity is not known.

Preparation of TCR beta libraries was done by quantitative 5'-RACE with molecular barcodes. TCRdb used MiXCR to reprocess the 5' RACE reads, holding one entry per CDR3 protein. The sample lists approximately 150,000 distinct CDR3 sequences, approximately 44% occurring once. The chain links TRBV7-9 to TRBJ1-4; D call uncertain. The TCR sequence derives from a male donor with ankylosing spondylitis. The sample was synovial fluid, either unsorted or a sorted T cell fraction (not recorded which). CDR3 nucleotides: TGTGCCAGCAGCTTAGTGGGTTCGGCTAATGAAAAACTGTTTTTT. Amino acid sequence: CASSLVGSANEKLFF.